What follows describes a single TCR beta chain. Its specificity is not known. The data were taken from a study of T cell responses to AZD1222 COVID-19 vaccine. The study, taken as a whole, reports: Possibly, clonal diversity was underestimated; donors were largely white British and included more females. At 160-218 and 743-854, vaccine-associated CD4 TCRs were dominant, and they spanned spike. Samples come after the peak T cell response, not at day 14.

V lost 5 bases and J 2 bases, leaving 7 bases between the germline ends. The CDR3 length is 13 residues. CDR1 and CDR2 (germline): LNHDA, SQIVND (reference sequence). Measured with immunoSEQ multiplex PCR; TCRdb has only the in-frame clones, and not every one. The table shows about 130,000 clones, with around 87% occurring only once. The sequenced sample was peripheral blood, obtained on day 0 of AZD1222 vaccination. This chain uses TRBV19 with TRBJ1-5, with a tentative D call TRBD1 (5 bases). This receptor was obtained from an adult in good health. The CDR3 loop is CASSWDGNQPQHF. The CDR3 coding sequence is TGTGCCAGTAGTTGGGACGGCAATCAGCCCCAGCATTTT.